The rows below give T cell receptor beta chains drawn from one sample of a study of cytomegalovirus exposure and HLA in healthy donors. Sequencing was performed with immunoSEQ multiplex PCR; in TCRdb, only in-frame clones are kept and a portion is missing. Among 90,000 to 120,000 clones listed, roughly 82% were seen once. The sequencing sample was made of PBMCs. Every receptor here comes from a young man in good health and CMV-seropositive. CDR3s include the opening cysteine and the closing phenylalanine or tryptophan. Each record gives: V gene, D gene, J gene, clone size, CDR3 protein, CDR3 DNA. A D gene is named only where the DNA matches it firmly. A clone size is listed for some rows: how often the clone was seen (once, few, many), or a class if it is expanded.

V: TRBV11-2; D: .; J: TRBJ2-7; size: once; CDR3: CVSSLIEEQYF; DNA: TGTGTCAGCAGCTTAATTGAGGAGCAGTACTTC
V: TRBV6-5; D: .; J: TRBJ1-6; size: .; CDR3: CASSYSQVLGSPLHF; DNA: TGTGCCAGCAGTTACTCACAGGTGCTTGGTTCACCCCTCCACTTT
V: TRBV5-1; D: .; J: TRBJ2-2; size: .; CDR3: CASMTQGITGELFF; DNA: TGCGCCAGCATGACCCAGGGGATCACCGGGGAGCTGTTTTTT
V: TRBV25-1; D: .; J: TRBJ2-1; size: .; CDR3: CASSQAFDEQFF; DNA: TGTGCCAGCAGTCAGGCGTTTGATGAGCAGTTCTTC
V: TRBV7-6; D: TRBD1; J: TRBJ2-7; size: .; CDR3: CASSSRTGGGEQYF; DNA: TGTGCCAGCAGCTCCCGGACAGGGGGCGGGGAGCAGTACTTC
V: TRBV7-9; D: .; J: TRBJ1-2; size: .; CDR3: CASSLIKGQNFYYGYTF; DNA: TGTGCCAGCAGCCTGATTAAGGGACAAAACTTTTACTATGGCTACACCTTC
V: TRBV7-9; D: TRBD1; J: TRBJ1-5; size: .; CDR3: CSSSTADRASNQPQHF; DNA: TGTTCCAGCAGCACTGCGGACAGGGCAAGCAATCAGCCCCAGCATTTT
V: TRBV5-1; D: TRBD2; J: TRBJ2-7; size: few; CDR3: CASSLGRGGLSYEQYF; DNA: TGCGCCAGCAGCTTGGGGCGGGGGGGCCTAAGTTACGAGCAGTACTTC
V: TRBV5-8; D: .; J: TRBJ1-2; size: .; CDR3: CASSLSPGTPYYGYTF; DNA: TGTGCCAGCAGCTTAAGCCCCGGGACACCATACTATGGCTACACCTTC
V: TRBV30; D: .; J: TRBJ1-1; size: few; CDR3: CATPVGARAFF; DNA: TGTGCCACCCCGGTGGGGGCTCGCGCTTTCTTT